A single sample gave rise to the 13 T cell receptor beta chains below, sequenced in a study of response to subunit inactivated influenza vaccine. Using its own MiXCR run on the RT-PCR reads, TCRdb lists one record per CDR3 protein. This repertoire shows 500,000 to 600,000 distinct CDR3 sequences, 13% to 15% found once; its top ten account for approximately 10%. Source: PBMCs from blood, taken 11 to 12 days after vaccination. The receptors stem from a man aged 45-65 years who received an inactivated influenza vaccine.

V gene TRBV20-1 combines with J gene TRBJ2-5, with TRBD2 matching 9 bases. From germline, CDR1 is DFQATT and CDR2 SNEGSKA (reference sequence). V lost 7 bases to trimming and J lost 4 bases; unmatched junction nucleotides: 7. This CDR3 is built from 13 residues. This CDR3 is CSERGGGAETQYF. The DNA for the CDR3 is TGCAGTGAAAGAGGCGGGGGGGCAGAGACCCAGTACTTC.

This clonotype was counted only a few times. CDR3 sequence: CASSALDRGLGTEAFF. CDR3 DNA sequence: TGTGCCAGCAGCGCCCTAGACAGGGGGCTCGGCACTGAAGCTTTCTTT. The V call is TRBV7-2, the J call TRBJ1-1; 10 positions match TRBD1. J gave up 4 bases and V 5 bases, and 10 bases lay outside the gene matches. Germline assignment: CDR1 SGHTA and CDR2 FQGNSA. The length of the CDR3 is 16 residues.

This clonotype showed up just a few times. The DNA of the CDR3 is TGTGCCAGCAGCCTTAATCTTGACGGGACAGGGGCCAACAATGAGCAGTTCTTC. It yields the protein CASSLNLDGTGANNEQFF. This sequence joins TRBV6-2 or TRBV6-3 and TRBJ2-1; 10 bases align to TRBD1. The germline CDR1 and CDR2 sequences are MNHEY and SVGEGT. This CDR3 region has 18 residues. The V segment lost 6 bases and the J segment 5 bases; nucleotides outside the gene matches: 16.

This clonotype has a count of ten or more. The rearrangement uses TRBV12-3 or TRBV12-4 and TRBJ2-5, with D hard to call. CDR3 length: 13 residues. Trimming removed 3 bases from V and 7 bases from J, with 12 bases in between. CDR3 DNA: TGTGCCAGCAGTTTTAGGCTAGATGGGACCCAGTACTTC. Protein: CASSFRLDGTQYF.

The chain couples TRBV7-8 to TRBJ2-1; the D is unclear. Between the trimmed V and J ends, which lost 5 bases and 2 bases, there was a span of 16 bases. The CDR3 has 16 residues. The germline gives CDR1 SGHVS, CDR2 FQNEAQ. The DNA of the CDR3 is TGTGCCAGCAGCGTTCGGACGCCGGCGCCCTACAATGAGCAGTTCTTC. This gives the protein CASSVRTPAPYNEQFF.

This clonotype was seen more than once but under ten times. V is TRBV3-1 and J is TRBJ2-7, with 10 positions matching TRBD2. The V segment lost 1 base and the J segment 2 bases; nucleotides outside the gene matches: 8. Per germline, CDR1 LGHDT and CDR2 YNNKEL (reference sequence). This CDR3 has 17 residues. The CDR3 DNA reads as TGTGCCAGCAGCCAAGTGGCTAGCGGGAGTATCCCCTACGAGCAGTACTTC. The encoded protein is CASSQVASGSIPYEQYF.

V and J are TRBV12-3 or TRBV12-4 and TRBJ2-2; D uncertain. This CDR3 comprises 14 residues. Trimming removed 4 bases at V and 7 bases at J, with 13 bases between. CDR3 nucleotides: TGTGCCAGCAGTTCGTACCCTGGGGACGGGGAGCTGTTTTTT. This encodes CASSSYPGDGELFF.

Here the CDR3 reads CAISESVGGGEQFF. CDR3 DNA: TGTGCCATCAGTGAGTCGGTTGGCGGGGGAGAGCAGTTCTTC. The J gene is TRBJ2-1, the V gene TRBV10-3, with 7 bases matching TRBD2. The V gene's germline CDR1 is ENHRY and CDR2 SYGVKD. The trim removed 0 bases at V and 10 bases at J, leaving 6 bases unmatched. The CDR3 length is 14 residues.

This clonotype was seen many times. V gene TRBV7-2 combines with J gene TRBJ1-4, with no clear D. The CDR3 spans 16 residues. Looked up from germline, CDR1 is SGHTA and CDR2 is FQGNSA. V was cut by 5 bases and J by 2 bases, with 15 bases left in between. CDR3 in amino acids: CASSERPGPTNEKLFF. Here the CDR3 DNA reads TGTGCCAGCAGCGAACGTCCTGGTCCGACTAATGAAAAACTGTTTTTT.

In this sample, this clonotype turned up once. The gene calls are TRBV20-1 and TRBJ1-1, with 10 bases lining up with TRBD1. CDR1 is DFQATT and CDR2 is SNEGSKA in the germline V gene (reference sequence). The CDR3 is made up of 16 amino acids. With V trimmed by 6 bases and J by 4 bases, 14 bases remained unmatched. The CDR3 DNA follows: TGCAGTGCACCAAGACAGGGGGCAGTTAGTAGCACTGAAGCTTTCTTT. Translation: CSAPRQGAVSSTEAFF.

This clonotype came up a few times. The CDR3 DNA is TGTGCCAGCAGTTTTCTTGGCAGCTACAATGAGCAGTTCTTC. Protein sequence: CASSFLGSYNEQFF. This chain uses TRBV7-7 with TRBJ2-1; D gene ambiguous. Germline assignment: CDR1 SSHAT and CDR2 FNYEAQ (reference sequence). Trimming left V 6 bases short and J 3 bases short, with 12 bases between. This CDR3 spans 14 amino acids. The whole variable domain, filled in from reference TRBV7-7 and TRBJ2-1, reads GAGVSQSPRYKVTKRGQDVTLRCDPISSHATLYWYQQALGQGPEFLTYFNYEAQPDKSGLPSDRFSAERPEGSISTLTIQRTEQRDSAMYRCASSFLGSYNEQFFGPGTRLTVL.

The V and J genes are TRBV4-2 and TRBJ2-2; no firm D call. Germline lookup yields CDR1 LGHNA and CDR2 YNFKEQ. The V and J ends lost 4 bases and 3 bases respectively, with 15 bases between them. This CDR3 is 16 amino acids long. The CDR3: CASSPWGLKHTGELFF. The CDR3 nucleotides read TGTGCCAGCAGCCCCTGGGGTCTAAAGCACACCGGGGAGCTGTTTTTT.

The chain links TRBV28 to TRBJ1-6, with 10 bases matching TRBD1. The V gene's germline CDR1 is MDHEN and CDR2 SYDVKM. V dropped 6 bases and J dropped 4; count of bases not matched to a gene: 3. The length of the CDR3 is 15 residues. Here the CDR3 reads CASSEGQGYNSPLHF. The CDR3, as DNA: TGTGCCAGCAGCGAGGGACAGGGGTATAATTCACCCCTCCACTTT.